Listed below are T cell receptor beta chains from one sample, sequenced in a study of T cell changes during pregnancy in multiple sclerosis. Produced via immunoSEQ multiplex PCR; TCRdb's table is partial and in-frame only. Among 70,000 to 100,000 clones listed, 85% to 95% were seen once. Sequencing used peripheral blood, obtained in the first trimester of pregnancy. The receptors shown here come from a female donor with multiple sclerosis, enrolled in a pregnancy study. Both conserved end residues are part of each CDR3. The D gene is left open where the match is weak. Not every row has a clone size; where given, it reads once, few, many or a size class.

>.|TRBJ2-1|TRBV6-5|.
TGTGCCAGCAGGGCCGGGACTTCCATCAATGAGCAGTTCTTC
CASRAGTSINEQFF
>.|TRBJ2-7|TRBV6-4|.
TGTGCCAGCAGTGGGGGGCCGGAGTGTAACTACGAGCAGTACTTC
CASSGGPECNYEQYF
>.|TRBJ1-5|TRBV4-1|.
TGCGCCAGCACCTCTACGGGACAAGGGAATCAGCCCCAGCATTTT
CASTSTGQGNQPQHF
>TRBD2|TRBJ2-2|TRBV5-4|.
TGTGCCAGCAGCCCCGGGAGGGGACCAAGTCTAACCGGGGAGCTGTTTTTT
CASSPGRGPSLTGELFF
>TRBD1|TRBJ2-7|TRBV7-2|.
TGTGCCAGCAGCTTAACTAGGGGACAGGGGTCTTGGTCCTACGAGCAGTACTTC
CASSLTRGQGSWSYEQYF
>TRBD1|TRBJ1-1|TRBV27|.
TGTGCCAGCAGTTCCGGGACAGGGAGCACTGAAGCTTTCTTT
CASSSGTGSTEAFF
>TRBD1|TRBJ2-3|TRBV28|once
TGTGCCAGCAGTTCGGGACAGAGCACAGATACGCAGTATTTT
CASSSGQSTDTQYF
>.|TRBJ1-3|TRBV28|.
TGTGCCAGCAGTGCCCGTACAGGGCAGGGCGGAAACACCATATATTTT
CASSARTGQGGNTIYF
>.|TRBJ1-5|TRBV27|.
TGTGCCAGCAGTAGGGGTGGAAATCAGCCCCAGCATTTT
CASSRGGNQPQHF
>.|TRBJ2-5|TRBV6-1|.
TGTGCCAGCAGTGCCAATTTAGAGACCCAGTACTTC
CASSANLETQYF
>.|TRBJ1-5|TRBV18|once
TGTGCCAGCTCACCAGCAGGGACAAGCAATCAGCCCCAGCATTTT
CASSPAGTSNQPQHF
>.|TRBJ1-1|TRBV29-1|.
TGCAGCGTTGAGGCAGGGAACACTGAAGCTTTCTTT
CSVEAGNTEAFF
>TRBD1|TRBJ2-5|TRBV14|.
TGTGCCAGCAGCCAACGGACAGGGCCGTACCAAGAGACCCAGTACTTC
CASSQRTGPYQETQYF
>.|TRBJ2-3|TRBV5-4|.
TGTGCCAGCAGCTACCCCAGGGGTTTCAACACAGATACGCAGTATTTT
CASSYPRGFNTDTQYF
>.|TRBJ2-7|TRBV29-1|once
TGCAGCACACGACAGGATCACGAGCAGTACTTC
CSTRQDHEQYF
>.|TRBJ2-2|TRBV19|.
TGTGCCAGTAGTTTGGCCAGGGTCACCGGGGAGCTGTTTTTT
CASSLARVTGELFF
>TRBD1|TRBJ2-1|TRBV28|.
TGTGCCAGCAGTTCCCCGGGACAGGACTACAATGAGCAGTTCTTC
CASSSPGQDYNEQFF
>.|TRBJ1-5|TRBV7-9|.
TGTGCCAGCAGCCCAGGGCAGGGGCGTGAGCCCCAGCATTTT
CASSPGQGREPQHF
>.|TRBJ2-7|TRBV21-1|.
TGTGCCAGAATACAGGGGGATCCCTCCTACGAGCAGTACTTC
CARIQGDPSYEQYF
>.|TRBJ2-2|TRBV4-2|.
TGTGCCAGCAGCCAAGACAGAACCGGGGAGCTGTTTTTT
CASSQDRTGELFF
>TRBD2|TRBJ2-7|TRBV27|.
TGTGCCAGCAGTTTTCGCGGGAGGGACCACGAGCAGTACTTC
CASSFRGRDHEQYF
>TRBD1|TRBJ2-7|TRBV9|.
TGTGCCAGCAGCCCTACGGCGCAGGGGGCTTACGAGCAGTACTTC
CASSPTAQGAYEQYF
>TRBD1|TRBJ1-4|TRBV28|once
TGTGCCAGCAGTTTGAGGACAGGGGTTCGGGAAAAACTGTTTTTT
CASSLRTGVREKLFF
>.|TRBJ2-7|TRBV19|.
TGTGCCAGTAGTATAGACAGGCTTTCCTACGAGCAGTACTTC
CASSIDRLSYEQYF
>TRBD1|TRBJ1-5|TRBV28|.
TGTGCCAGCAGCTTTCCCAGGGGGGCCAGCAATCAGCCCCAGCATTTT
CASSFPRGASNQPQHF
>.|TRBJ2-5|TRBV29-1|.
TGCAGCGTTGTAGAGCGGTATCAAGAGACCCAGTACTTC
CSVVERYQETQYF
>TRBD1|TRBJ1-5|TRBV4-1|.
TGCGCCAGCAGCCCGGAGGGACAGGCCCTCGGGCCCCAGCATTTT
CASSPEGQALGPQHF
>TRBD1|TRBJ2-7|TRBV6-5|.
TGTGCCAGCAGTTACGTTAGGGGGCGACCCTACGAGCAGTACTTC
CASSYVRGRPYEQYF
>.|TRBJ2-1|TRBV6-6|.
TGTGCCACTTACGTGGAGGGTAGCTACAATGAGCAGTTCTTC
CATYVEGSYNEQFF
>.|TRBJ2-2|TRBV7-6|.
TGTGCCAGCAGCTTAAGTTGGCGGGAGAACACCGGGGAGCTGTTTTTT
CASSLSWRENTGELFF
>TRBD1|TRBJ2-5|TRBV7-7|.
TGTGCCAGCAGCACAGGGGACCGGGGGACCCAGTACTTC
CASSTGDRGTQYF
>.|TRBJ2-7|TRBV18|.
TGTGCCAGCTCACGAAAGTTAGGGGACATCGAGCAGTACTTC
CASSRKLGDIEQYF
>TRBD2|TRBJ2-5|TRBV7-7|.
TGTGCCAGCAGCCCCTTGAGAGGACTAGCGGAAGAGACCCAGTACTTC
CASSPLRGLAEETQYF
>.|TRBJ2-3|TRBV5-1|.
TGCGCCAGCAGCCTATCCCATCGGGCAGATACGCAGTATTTT
CASSLSHRADTQYF
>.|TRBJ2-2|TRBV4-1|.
TGCGCCAGCAGCCAAGGGGTCGCGGACACCGGGGAGCTGTTTTTT
CASSQGVADTGELFF
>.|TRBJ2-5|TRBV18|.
TGTGCCAGCTCACGAACGATCGGGAGAGAGACCCAGTACTTC
CASSRTIGRETQYF
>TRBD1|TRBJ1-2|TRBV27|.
TGTGCCAGCAGTTTTGACAGGGACAACTATGGCTACACCTTC
CASSFDRDNYGYTF
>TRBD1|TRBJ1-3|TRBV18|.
TGTGCCAGCTCACCCCTTCGGACAGGGCCATTAACCTCTGGAAACACCATATATTTT
CASSPLRTGPLTSGNTIYF
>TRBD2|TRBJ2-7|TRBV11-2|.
TGTGCCAGCAGCCTACAGCGGGGGAGCTCCTACGAGCAGTACTTC
CASSLQRGSSYEQYF
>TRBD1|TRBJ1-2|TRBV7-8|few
TGTGCCAGCAGCCTCCGGACAGGGTTTAACTATGGCTACACCTTC
CASSLRTGFNYGYTF